The 19 T cell receptor beta chains below come from one sample, sequenced in a study of brain T cells in children with intractable seizures. The assay was immunoSEQ multiplex PCR, and TCRdb's table has in-frame clones only and misses some. The data show around 100,000 clones, 85% to 95% seen once. The source was peripheral blood, collected at surgery. These receptors originate from a boy under two years old with hemimegalencephaly and intractable seizures.

The chain carries TRBV11-2 and TRBJ2-3; 8 bases line up with TRBD2. Germline V gives CDR1 SGHAT, CDR2 FQNNGV. V dropped 1 base and J dropped 0; count of bases not matched to a gene: 9. This CDR3 has 18 residues. DNA for the CDR3: TGTGCCAGCAGCTTAGGGCAACAACTAGCGGTCAGCACAGATACGCAGTATTTT. Protein product: CASSLGQQLAVSTDTQYF.

The genes are TRBV3-1 (or the pseudogene TRBV3-2) and TRBJ1-2; D not resolved. Germline V gene lookup returns CDR1 LGHDT and CDR2 YNNKEL (reference sequence). CDR3 length: 15 residues. The V and J ends lost 1 base and 4 bases respectively, with 13 bases between them. For the CDR3, the DNA is TGTGCCAGCAGCCAAGCCACCCATAGGGCCTATGGCTACACCTTC. Protein product: CASSQATHRAYGYTF.

The chain joins TRBV18 to TRBJ2-7; tentative D call: TRBD2 (6 bases). Trimming took off 3 bases at V and 0 bases at J, with 15 bases between the two ends. The CDR3 contains 16 residues. Germline V gives CDR1 KGHSH, CDR2 LQKENI. CDR3 in amino acids: CASSPAEGEDSYEQYF. The CDR3 coding sequence is TGTGCCAGCTCACCGGCCGAAGGGGAGGACTCCTACGAGCAGTACTTC.

This clone was detected only a few times. V and J are TRBV27 and TRBJ1-5, with 8 nucleotides matching TRBD1. Germline V gives CDR1 MNHEY, CDR2 SMNVEV (reference sequence). The CDR3 is 14 amino acids. The V and J ends lost 6 bases and 3 bases, in that order; junction bases with no gene match: 4. The CDR3: CASRPTGVNQPQHF. The CDR3 DNA reads as TGTGCCAGCAGACCGACAGGGGTCAATCAGCCCCAGCATTTT.

In DNA form, the CDR3 reads TGTGCCAGCAGTTATGGGACAGGAGTCTACAATGAGCAGTTCTTC. Translated, it gives CASSYGTGVYNEQFF. The chain recombines TRBV6-5 with TRBJ2-1, with 8 bases aligning to TRBD1. The V and J ends lost 3 bases and 3 bases, in that order; junction bases with no gene match: 4. Germline values: CDR1 MNHEY, CDR2 SVGAGI. The CDR3 contains 15 residues.

The chain is built from TRBV7-2 and TRBJ2-7, with a weak D call TRBD2 (6 bases). Trimming pared 3 bases from V and 1 base from J, leaving 7 bases between. The length of the CDR3 is 13 residues. Germline V gene sequence: CDR1 SGHTA, CDR2 FQGNSA. CDR3 residues: CASSFRGSYEQYF. DNA of the CDR3: TGTGCCAGCAGCTTTCGGGGGTCCTACGAGCAGTACTTC.

V is TRBV27 and J is TRBJ2-1; possibly TRBD1 for D (5 bases). The V end lost 6 bases, the J end lost 5 bases, and 11 bases lay between the germline ends. CDR3 length equals 13 residues. Germline CDR1 reads MNHEY; CDR2 reads SMNVEV (reference sequence). The CDR3 bases are TGTGCCAGCAGCCTCACAGGAAACAATGAGCAGTTCTTC. Its translation: CASSLTGNNEQFF.

CDR3: CASSVRGTGANVLTF. In DNA, the CDR3 is TGTGCCAGCAGCGTGAGGGGTACTGGGGCCAACGTCCTGACTTTC. V is TRBV6-5 and J is TRBJ2-6; D possibly matches TRBD1 or TRBD2 (5 bases each). The germline V gene has CDR1 MNHEY and CDR2 SVGAGI. This CDR3 is built from 15 residues. V was pared by 6 bases and J by 2 bases, with 11 bases between.

V and J are TRBV6-6 and TRBJ2-6; the D is unclear. Germline lookup yields CDR1 MNHNY and CDR2 SVGAGI (reference sequence). Trimming removed 8 bases from V and 2 bases from J, with 1 base in between. The CDR3 contains 11 residues. CDR3 DNA sequence: TGTGCCAGCGCTGGGGCCAACGTCCTGACTTTC. Translation gives CASAGANVLTF.

This clone was seen once. The rearrangement links TRBV27 to TRBJ2-2; D remains unclear. The germline V gene has CDR1 MNHEY and CDR2 SMNVEV (reference sequence). The V gene lost 8 bases and the J gene lost 2 bases, with 3 bases spanning the gap. The CDR3 runs to 11 residues. The CDR3 is CASSNTGELFF. The DNA of the CDR3 is TGTGCCAGCTCCAACACCGGGGAGCTGTTTTTT.

The genes are TRBV7-2 and TRBJ2-7; D possibly corresponds to TRBD2 (5 bases). CDR1 and CDR2 from the germline V gene are SGHTA and FQGNSA. V was shortened by 5 bases and J by 4 bases, with 15 bases between the two germline ends. The CDR3 consists of 14 residues. CDR3 sequence reads: CASSGSPGKYEQYF. CDR3 sequence (DNA): TGTGCCAGCAGCGGGTCCCCCGGGAAGTACGAGCAGTACTTC.

The chain links TRBV2 to TRBJ2-5, with a possible D match to TRBD1 (5 bases). This CDR3 contains 12 residues. V lost 4 bases and J lost 14, with 17 bases in between. CDR1 is SNHLY, CDR2 FYNNEI, per germline. CDR3 in DNA: TGTGCCAGCAGTGGGCTGGGGCAGATTATATACTTC. Its translation: CASSGLGQIIYF.

The chain combines TRBV19 with TRBJ1-5; D perhaps matches TRBD1 (5 bases). Germline V gene data show CDR1 as LNHDA and CDR2 as SQIVND (reference sequence). The V and J ends lost 2 bases and 1 base respectively, with 12 bases between them. CDR3 length: 16 amino acids. The CDR3 DNA follows: TGTGCCAGTAGTATATTGGGGGGGGAGAGCAATCAGCCCCAGCATTTT. Residues: CASSILGGESNQPQHF.

The gene calls are TRBV24-1 and TRBJ2-5; D perhaps matches TRBD1 (6 bases). In germline, CDR1 is KGHDR, CDR2 SFDVKD. The length of the CDR3 is 16 residues. V lost 3 bases, J lost 2 bases, and 15 bases lay in between. The CDR3 DNA follows: TGTGCCACCAGTGATCCGCTGGGACAACTACAAGAGACCCAGTACTTC. This translates into CATSDPLGQLQETQYF.

The gene calls are TRBV2 and TRBJ1-6; D unclear. The germline V and J ends were trimmed by 6 bases and 5 bases, with 11 bases remaining between them. This CDR3 contains 14 residues. Germline CDR1 SNHLY, CDR2 FYNNEI. For the CDR3, the DNA is TGTGCCAGCAGAAGAGAAGGCAATAATTCACCCCTCCACTTT. Its protein is CASRREGNNSPLHF.

The gene calls are TRBV30 and TRBJ1-3, with D perhaps matching TRBD1 (5 bases). CDR1 and CDR2 from the germline V gene are GTSNPN and SVGIG (reference sequence). Between the trimmed V and J ends, which lost 5 bases and 3 bases, there was a span of 14 bases. There are 14 residues in the CDR3. The CDR3 bases are TGTGCCTGGCCCTCGGGGGGGAGTGGAAACACCATATATTTT. Its translation is CAWPSGGSGNTIYF.

This sequence joins TRBV12-5 and TRBJ2-7, with a possible D match to TRBD1 (5 bases). This CDR3 has 14 amino acids. Trimming took 3 bases from V and 3 from J, leaving 12 bases between them. From germline, CDR1 is LGHNT and CDR2 FRNRAP. CDR3 in amino acids: CASGFWGVGYEQYF. CDR3 coding DNA: TGTGCTAGTGGTTTTTGGGGCGTCGGCTACGAGCAGTACTTC.

The chain joins TRBV15 to TRBJ1-2; TRBD1 aligns across 12 bases. V lost 4 bases to trimming and J lost 4 bases; unmatched junction nucleotides: 7. The CDR3 covers 16 residues. Germline lookup yields CDR1 LNHNV and CDR2 YYDKDF (reference sequence). The chain's CDR3 is CATSMGGTGGIYGYTF. In DNA form, the CDR3 reads TGTGCCACCAGCATGGGGGGGACAGGGGGCATCTATGGCTACACCTTC.

The chain couples TRBV11-2 to TRBJ2-2; D possibly corresponds to TRBD2 (6 bases). This CDR3 contains 15 residues. CDR1 and CDR2 (germline): SGHAT, FQNNGV. V lost 2 bases and J lost 5, with 12 bases in between. CDR3 coding DNA: TGTGCCAGCAGCTTATTTACGGGAGTAACCGGGGAGCTGTTTTTT. It translates to CASSLFTGVTGELFF.